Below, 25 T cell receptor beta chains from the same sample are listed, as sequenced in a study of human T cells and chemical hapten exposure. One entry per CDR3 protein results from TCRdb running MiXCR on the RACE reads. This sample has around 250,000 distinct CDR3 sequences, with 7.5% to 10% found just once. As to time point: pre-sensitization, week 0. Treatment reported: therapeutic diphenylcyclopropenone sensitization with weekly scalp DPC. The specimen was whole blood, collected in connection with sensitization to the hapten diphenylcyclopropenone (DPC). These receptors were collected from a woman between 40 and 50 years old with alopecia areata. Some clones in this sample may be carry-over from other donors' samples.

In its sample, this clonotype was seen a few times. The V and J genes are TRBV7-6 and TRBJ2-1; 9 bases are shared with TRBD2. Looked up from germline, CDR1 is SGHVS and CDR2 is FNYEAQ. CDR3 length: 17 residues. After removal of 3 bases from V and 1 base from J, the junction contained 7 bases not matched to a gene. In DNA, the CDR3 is TGTGCCAGCAGCTTTCTTGCGGGAGGGCCTTCCTACAATGAGCAGTTCTTC. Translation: CASSFLAGGPSYNEQFF.

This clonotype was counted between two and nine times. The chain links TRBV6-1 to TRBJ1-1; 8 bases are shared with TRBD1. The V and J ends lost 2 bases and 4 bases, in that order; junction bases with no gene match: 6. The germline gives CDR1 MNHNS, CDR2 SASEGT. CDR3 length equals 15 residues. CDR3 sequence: CASSEWGQDFTEAFF. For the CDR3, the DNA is TGTGCCAGCAGTGAATGGGGACAGGATTTCACTGAAGCTTTCTTT.

This CDR3 reads CASSLLTSDRGQSFEQFF. In DNA, the CDR3 is TGTGCCAGCAGCTTATTAACTTCGGACAGGGGGCAGAGCTTTGAGCAGTTCTTC. This chain uses TRBV7-9 with TRBJ2-1; TRBD1 aligns across 11 bases. The CDR3 is 18 amino acids. The V gene end was trimmed by 2 bases and the J gene end by 9 bases; junction bases not matched to a gene: 15. Germline values: CDR1 SEHNR, CDR2 FQNEAQ (reference sequence). Filled out from reference TRBV7-9 and TRBJ2-1, the complete variable domain reads DTGVSQNPRHKITKRGQNVTFRCDPISEHNRLYWYRQTLGQGPEFLTYFQNEAQLEKSRLLSDRFSAERPKGSFSTLEIQRTEQGDSAMYLCASSLLTSDRGQSFEQFFGPGTRLTVL.

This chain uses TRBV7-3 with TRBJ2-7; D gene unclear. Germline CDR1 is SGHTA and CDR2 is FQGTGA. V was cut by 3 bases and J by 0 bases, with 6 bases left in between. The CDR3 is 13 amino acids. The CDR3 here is CASSFYPSYEQYF. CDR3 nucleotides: TGTGCCAGCAGCTTCTACCCCTCCTACGAGCAGTACTTC.

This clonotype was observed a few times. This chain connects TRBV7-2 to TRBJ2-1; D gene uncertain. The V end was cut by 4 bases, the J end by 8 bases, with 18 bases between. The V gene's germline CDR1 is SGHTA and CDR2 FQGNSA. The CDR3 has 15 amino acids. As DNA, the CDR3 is TGTGCCAGCAGCTCGGTTAGTACGTCTGAGGATGAGCAGTTCTTC. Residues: CASSSVSTSEDEQFF.

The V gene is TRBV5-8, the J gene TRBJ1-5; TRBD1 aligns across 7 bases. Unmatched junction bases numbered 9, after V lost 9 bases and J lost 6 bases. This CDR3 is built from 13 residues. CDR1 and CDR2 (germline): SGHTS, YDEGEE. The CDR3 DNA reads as TGTGCCACCCTACCGGGACAGAGTCAGCCCCAGCATTTT. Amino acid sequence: CATLPGQSQPQHF.

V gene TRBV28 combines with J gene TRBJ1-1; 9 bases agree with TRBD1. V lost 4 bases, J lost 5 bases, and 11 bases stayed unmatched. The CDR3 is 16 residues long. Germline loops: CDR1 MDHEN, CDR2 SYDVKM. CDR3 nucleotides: TGTGCCAGCAGTTCCGGAGAACAGGGGGCACCTACTGAAGCTTTCTTT. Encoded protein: CASSSGEQGAPTEAFF.

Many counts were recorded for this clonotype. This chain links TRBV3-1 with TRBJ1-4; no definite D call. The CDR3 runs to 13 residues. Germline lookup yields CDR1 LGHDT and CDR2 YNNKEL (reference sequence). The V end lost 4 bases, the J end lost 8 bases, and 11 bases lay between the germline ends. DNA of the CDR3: TGTGCCAGCAGCCCCCGCCGGGGAGAAAAACTGTTTTTT. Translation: CASSPRRGEKLFF.

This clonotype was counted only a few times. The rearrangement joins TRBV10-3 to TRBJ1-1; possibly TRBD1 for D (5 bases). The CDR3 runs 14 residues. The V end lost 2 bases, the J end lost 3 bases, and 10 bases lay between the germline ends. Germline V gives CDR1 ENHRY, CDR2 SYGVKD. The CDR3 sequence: CAISEVRADTEAFF. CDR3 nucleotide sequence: TGTGCCATCAGTGAGGTCAGGGCGGACACTGAAGCTTTCTTT.

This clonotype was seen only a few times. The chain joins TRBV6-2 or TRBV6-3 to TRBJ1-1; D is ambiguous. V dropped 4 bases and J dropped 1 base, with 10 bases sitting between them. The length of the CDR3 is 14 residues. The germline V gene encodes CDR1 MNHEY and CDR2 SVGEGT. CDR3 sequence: CASSFAAPNTEAFF. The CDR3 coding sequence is TGTGCCAGCAGTTTTGCGGCCCCGAACACTGAAGCTTTCTTT.

This CDR3 reads CASSLFPVPENGYTF. The CDR3 DNA sequence: TGCGCCAGCAGCTTGTTTCCGGTCCCTGAGAATGGCTACACCTTC. This chain connects TRBV5-1 to TRBJ1-2; D remains ambiguous. Deletions cut 1 base from V and 6 bases from J, with 16 bases between. The CDR3 is 15 residues long. Per the germline V gene, CDR1 is SGHRS and CDR2 is YFSETQ. Looking up the rest from reference TRBV5-1 and TRBJ1-2 gives the full variable domain: KAGVTQTPRYLIKTRGQQVTLSCSPISGHRSVSWYQQTPGQGLQFLFEYFSETQRNKGNFPGRFSGRQFSNSRSEMNVSTLELGDSALYLCASSLFPVPENGYTFGSGTRLTVV.

CDR3 sequence: CASSRPHTEAFF. The CDR3 DNA sequence: TGTGCCAGCAGCCGCCCCCACACTGAAGCTTTCTTT. The genes are TRBV3-1 and TRBJ1-1; no clear D gene. Germline-derived CDR1 and CDR2 are LGHDT and YNNKEL (reference sequence). Trimming shortened V by 4 bases and J by 3 bases, and 6 bases separated the two germline ends. The CDR3 has 12 residues.

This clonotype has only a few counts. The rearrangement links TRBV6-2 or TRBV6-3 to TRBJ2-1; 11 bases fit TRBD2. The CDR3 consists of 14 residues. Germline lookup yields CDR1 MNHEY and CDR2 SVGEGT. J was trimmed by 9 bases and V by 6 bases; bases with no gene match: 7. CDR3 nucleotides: TGTGCCAGCAGCCATAGCGGGAGGGCGGTTGAGCAGTTCTTC. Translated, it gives CASSHSGRAVEQFF.

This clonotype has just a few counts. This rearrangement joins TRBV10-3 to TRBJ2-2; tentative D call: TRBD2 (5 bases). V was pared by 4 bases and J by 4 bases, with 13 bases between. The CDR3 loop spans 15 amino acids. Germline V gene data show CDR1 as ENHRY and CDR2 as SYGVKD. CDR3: CAISGRRTATGELFF. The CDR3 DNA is TGTGCCATCAGTGGGAGGCGAACAGCCACCGGGGAGCTGTTTTTT.

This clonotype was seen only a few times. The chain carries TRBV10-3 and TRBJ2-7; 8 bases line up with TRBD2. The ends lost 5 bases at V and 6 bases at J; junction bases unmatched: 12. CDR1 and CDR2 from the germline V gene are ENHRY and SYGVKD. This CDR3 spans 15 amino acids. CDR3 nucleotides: TGTGCCATCAGTTCTTTCGGGAGGGCCAGGAGCGAGCAGTACTTC. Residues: CAISSFGRARSEQYF.

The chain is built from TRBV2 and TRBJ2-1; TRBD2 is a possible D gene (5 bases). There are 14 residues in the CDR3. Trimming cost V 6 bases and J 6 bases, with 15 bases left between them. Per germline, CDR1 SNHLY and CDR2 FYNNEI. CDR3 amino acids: CASSLALMRNEQFF. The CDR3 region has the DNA TGTGCCAGCAGCCTAGCTCTCATGCGCAATGAGCAGTTCTTC.

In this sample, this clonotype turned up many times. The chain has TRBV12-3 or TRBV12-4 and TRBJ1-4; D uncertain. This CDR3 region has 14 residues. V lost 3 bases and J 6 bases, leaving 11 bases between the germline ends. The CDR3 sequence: CASSLGSSYEKLFF. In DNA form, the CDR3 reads TGTGCCAGCAGTTTGGGAAGTTCGTATGAAAAACTGTTTTTT.

The CDR3 DNA reads TGTGCCTACCAAAAGGAGGGAGGGAACACTGAAGCTTTCTTT. It codes for CAYQKEGGNTEAFF. The chain uses TRBV28 and TRBJ1-1; D is unresolved. CDR3 length: 14 residues. V was cut by 11 bases and J by 1 base, with 17 bases left in between. Germline V gene data show CDR1 as MDHEN and CDR2 as SYDVKM.

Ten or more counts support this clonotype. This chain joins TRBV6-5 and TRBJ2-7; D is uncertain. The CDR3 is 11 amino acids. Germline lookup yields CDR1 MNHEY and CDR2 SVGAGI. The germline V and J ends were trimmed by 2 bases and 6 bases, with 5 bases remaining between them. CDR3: CASSYRAEQYF. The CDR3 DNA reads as TGTGCCAGCAGTTACAGGGCCGAGCAGTACTTC.

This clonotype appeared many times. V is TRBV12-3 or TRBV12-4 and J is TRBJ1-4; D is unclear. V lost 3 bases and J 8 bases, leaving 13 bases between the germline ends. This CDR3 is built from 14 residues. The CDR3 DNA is TGTGCCAGCAGTTTTGGCGGCAAATCGGAAAAACTGTTTTTT. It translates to CASSFGGKSEKLFF.

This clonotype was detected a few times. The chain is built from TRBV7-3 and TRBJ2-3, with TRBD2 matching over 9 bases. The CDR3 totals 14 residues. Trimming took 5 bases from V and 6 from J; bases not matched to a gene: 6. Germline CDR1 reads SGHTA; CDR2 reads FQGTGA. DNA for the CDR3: TGTGCCAGCAGCGCGGGAGGGCCCCCCGATACGCAGTATTTT. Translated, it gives CASSAGGPPDTQYF.

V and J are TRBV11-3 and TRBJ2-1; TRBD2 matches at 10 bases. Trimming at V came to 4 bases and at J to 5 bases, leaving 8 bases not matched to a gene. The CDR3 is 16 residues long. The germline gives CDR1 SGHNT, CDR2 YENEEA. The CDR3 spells CASSSTGTSAHNEQFF. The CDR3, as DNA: TGTGCCAGCAGCTCGACCGGGACTAGCGCACACAATGAGCAGTTCTTC.

The CDR3 loop is CASSLSASGRGVVDTQYF. CDR3 coding DNA: TGTGCCAGCAGCTTATCGGCTAGCGGGAGAGGGGTTGTTGATACGCAGTATTTT. J is TRBJ2-3 and V is TRBV7-9; the match to TRBD2 covers 10 bases. Germline CDR1 is SEHNR and CDR2 is FQNEAQ (reference sequence). V trimming: 2 bases; J trimming: 6 bases; junction bases outside the gene matches: 14. CDR3 size: 18 residues.

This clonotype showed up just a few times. CDR3 bases: TGTGCCATCAGTGAGAAGGGGGAGGGAGCCGACACTGAAGCTTTCTTT. This gives the protein CAISEKGEGADTEAFF. The rearrangement uses TRBV10-3 and TRBJ1-1; TRBD1 is a possible D gene (6 bases). Germline values: CDR1 ENHRY, CDR2 SYGVKD. This CDR3 is 16 amino acids long. Trimming took off 2 bases at V and 3 bases at J, with 16 bases between the two ends.

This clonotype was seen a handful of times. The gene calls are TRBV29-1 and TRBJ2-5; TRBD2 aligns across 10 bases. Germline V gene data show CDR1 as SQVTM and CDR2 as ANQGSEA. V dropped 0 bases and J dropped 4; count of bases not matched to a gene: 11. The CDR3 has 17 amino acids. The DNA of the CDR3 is TGCAGCGTTGAAGATCTTCGAGCGGGAGGGCCCCCAGAGACCCAGTACTTC. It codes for CSVEDLRAGGPPETQYF.